This is a list of T cell receptor beta chains from one sample in a study of blood T cells in healthy people across ages. Using its own MiXCR run on the 5' RACE reads, TCRdb lists one record per CDR3 protein. The table has roughly 2 million distinct CDR3 sequences, about 49% seen once. The sequenced sample consisted of blood. The receptor source for this set is a woman aged 40 to 55 in good health. Both conserved end residues are part of each CDR3. D genes are given only for firm matches. Some rows have no size entry. The others give once, few or many, or a class for an expanded clone.

DNA,CDR3,V,J,D,size
TGTGCCAGCGTGAGGGAATTCTCTGGGGCCAACGTCCTGACTTTC,CASVREFSGANVLTF,TRBV7-8,TRBJ2-6,NA,NA
TGTGCCAGCTCACCACCGGGTATTACCACTGAAGCTTTCTTT,CASSPPGITTEAFF,TRBV18,TRBJ1-1,NA,once
TGCGCCAGCAGCCAAGCCCCTACTAGCGGAGATACGCAGTATTTT,CASSQAPTSGDTQYF,TRBV4-1,TRBJ2-3,TRBD2,NA
TGTGCCAGCAGCAATACAAGGGGACAGGACTCTGGGGCCAACGTCCTGACTTTC,CASSNTRGQDSGANVLTF,TRBV9,TRBJ2-6,TRBD1,NA
TGTGCCAGCAGCCAAGATTTGAGTTATTCGCAGTATTTT,CASSQDLSYSQYF,TRBV4-2,TRBJ2-3,NA,few
TGTGCCAGCAGCCTCCATCCGGCCGGCAGGGCAGGGGGCAATTCGAAGGACGAGCAGTACTTC,CASSLHPAGRAGGNSKDEQYF,TRBV3-1,TRBJ2-7,TRBD1,NA
TGTGCCAGCATCAAGGGTGTCGAGACCCAGTACTTC,CASIKGVETQYF,TRBV2,TRBJ2-5,NA,NA
TGTGCCAGCAGTGTAGCGGGGGGACTGAATGAGCAGTTCTTC,CASSVAGGLNEQFF,TRBV25-1,TRBJ2-1,TRBD2,few
TGCAGTGCAACCGGGACAGGGTTTAAGACCTATGGCTACACCTTC,CSATGTGFKTYGYTF,TRBV20-1,TRBJ1-2,TRBD1,NA
TGTGCCAGCAGAACCGGGACAGCCAGCAATCAGCCCCAGCATTTT,CASRTGTASNQPQHF,TRBV12-3/TRBV12-4,TRBJ1-5,TRBD1,NA
TGTGCCAGCAGTGAAGCTGGAAATGAGCAGTACTTC,CASSEAGNEQYF,TRBV6-1,TRBJ2-5,NA,NA
TGTGCCAGCAGCACGGAGACGGGTACGCAGTATTTT,CASSTETGTQYF,TRBV6-6,TRBJ2-3,NA,once
TGTGCCAGCAGCTTAGAGGGTGTCAATGAGCAGTTCTTC,CASSLEGVNEQFF,TRBV6-2/TRBV6-3,TRBJ2-1,NA,many
TGTGCCAGCTCACCTCTCGCGTGGGAAGCCAAAAACATTCAGTACTTC,CASSPLAWEAKNIQYF,TRBV18,TRBJ2-4,NA,NA
TGTGCTAGTGGTCCCGATAGCAATCAGCCCCAGCATTTT,CASGPDSNQPQHF,TRBV12-5,TRBJ1-5,NA,NA
TGTGCCAGACGGGATAGCGGATACGCGGAGCAGTTCTTC,CARRDSGYAEQFF,TRBV2,TRBJ2-1,NA,NA
TGTGCCAGCAGTTACTCGACGGGCAGTAAAGAGACCCAGTACTTC,CASSYSTGSKETQYF,TRBV6-2/TRBV6-3,TRBJ2-5,NA,NA
TGTGCCAGCAGCTTAGAACTAGCGGGGGGCAAAAACATTCAGTACTTC,CASSLELAGGKNIQYF,TRBV7-2,TRBJ2-4,TRBD2,NA
TGTGCCAGCAGCGTAGGAGGACTAGCGGGCTCCAATGAGCAGTTCTTC,CASSVGGLAGSNEQFF,TRBV9,TRBJ2-1,TRBD2,NA
TGTGCCAGCAGTGACCACAGGGACGAGCAGTACTTC,CASSDHRDEQYF,TRBV6-1,TRBJ2-7,NA,NA
TGCAGTGCTACTCCTAGCGGGGGGTACAATGAGCAGTTCTTC,CSATPSGGYNEQFF,TRBV20-1,TRBJ2-1,TRBD2,NA
TGTGCCAGCAGTACGGGCCGGGCATGGAATGGCTACACCTTC,CASSTGRAWNGYTF,TRBV28,TRBJ1-2,NA,NA
TGCAGTGCTGGCCGGACCACATCCTTGCCTTTCTTT,CSAGRTTSLPFF,TRBV20-1,TRBJ1-1,NA,NA
TGTGCCAGCAGCTTTGGAGCGGGGGGTGAAGATACGCAGTATTTT,CASSFGAGGEDTQYF,TRBV13,TRBJ2-3,TRBD2,NA
TGCGCCAGCAGCCAAGATCGCCCAGGGAGGTACGAGCAGTACTTC,CASSQDRPGRYEQYF,TRBV4-3,TRBJ2-7,NA,many
TGTGCCAGCAGTGAACGACTAACGAGAGCAGATGCGCAATATTTT,CASSERLTRADAQYF,TRBV12-3/TRBV12-4,TRBJ2-3,NA,NA